One sample yielded the 20 T cell receptor beta chains listed below, sequenced in a study of T cells after yellow fever vaccination. TCRdb analysed the 5' RACE reads with MiXCR anew, one entry per CDR3 protein. The table shows roughly 120,000 distinct CDR3 sequences, with under 8% occurring only once. The sample here was CD4+ T cells sorted from PBMCs, taken more than 8 days after the first yellow fever vaccination. The origin of the receptors is a man aged 18 to 30 who received the YFV17D yellow fever vaccine.

This clonotype was seen repeatedly, ten times or more. The rearrangement uses TRBV24-1 and TRBJ1-1, with a weak D call TRBD1 (5 bases). The CDR3 sequence is 15 residues long. Germline V gene sequence: CDR1 KGHDR, CDR2 SFDVKD. With 4 bases removed from V and 1 base from J, the gap between germline ends came to 12 bases. CDR3 residues: CATSDPGRGNTEAFF. CDR3 in DNA: TGTGCCACCAGTGACCCAGGGAGGGGGAACACTGAAGCTTTCTTT.

This clonotype showed up many times. The gene calls are TRBV20-1 and TRBJ2-1; D uncertain. The CDR3 sequence is 12 residues long. CDR1 and CDR2 from the germline V gene are DFQATT and SNEGSKA (reference sequence). The CDR3 bases are TGCAGGACCTCTCGGACCTACAATGAGCAGTTCTTC. Translated, it gives CRTSRTYNEQFF.

This clonotype has a count of ten or more. This chain connects TRBV7-6 to TRBJ2-2, with D possibly matching TRBD2 (6 bases). The CDR3 length is 17 residues. V was clipped by 5 bases and J by 7 bases, with 23 bases between them. From germline, CDR1 is SGHVS and CDR2 FNYEAQ. Here the CDR3 reads CASSRPRDFPQDGELFF. In nucleotides, the CDR3 is TGTGCCAGCAGCCGGCCCCGGGACTTTCCTCAGGACGGGGAGCTGTTTTTT.

This clonotype has ten or more counts. This chain connects TRBV20-1 to TRBJ1-2; 7 positions match TRBD1. The J segment lost 9 bases and the V segment lost 1 base, leaving 5 bases of the junction unmatched. The germline gives CDR1 DFQATT, CDR2 SNEGSKA (reference sequence). The CDR3 sequence is 12 residues long. The CDR3 region is CSARVQGLSYTF. The DNA of the CDR3 is TGCAGTGCTAGAGTACAGGGGTTGAGCTACACCTTC.

The gene calls are TRBV29-1 and TRBJ1-2; D might be TRBD1 (6 bases). The V gene lost 6 bases and the J gene lost 6 bases, with 17 bases spanning the gap. CDR1 SQVTM and CDR2 ANQGSEA come from the germline V gene. CDR3 size: 13 residues. DNA for the CDR3: TGCAGCGTGGCACCACAGGGAACCCATGGCTACACCTTC. Translation: CSVAPQGTHGYTF.

The chain recombines TRBV19 with TRBJ1-6; 7 bases line up with TRBD1. Trimming took 11 bases from V and 5 from J; bases not matched to a gene: 6. Per germline, CDR1 LNHDA and CDR2 SQIVND (reference sequence). The CDR3 is 13 residues long. CDR3 DNA: TGTGCCGGAGGGGGCAAGGATAATTCACCCCTCCACTTT. Translating gives CAGGGKDNSPLHF.

This clonotype was recorded at least ten times. The J gene is TRBJ2-2, the V gene TRBV7-2; D is possibly TRBD2 (6 bases). Germline CDR1 is SGHTA and CDR2 is FQGNSA. The CDR3 is made up of 16 amino acids. V gave up 1 base and J gave up 4 bases, with 13 bases separating them. Here the CDR3 reads CASSLGMGGATGELFF. DNA for the CDR3: TGTGCCAGCAGCTTAGGGATGGGGGGAGCCACCGGGGAGCTGTTTTTT.

Ten or more counts support this clonotype. This chain joins TRBV19 and TRBJ1-5; D is ambiguous. Trimming removed 6 bases at V and 7 bases at J, with 16 bases between. Looked up from germline, CDR1 is LNHDA and CDR2 is SQIVND (reference sequence). This CDR3 comprises 14 residues. The CDR3 nucleotides are TGTGCCAGTAGACTACAAAATATGAACCAGCCCCAGCATTTT. Translated, it gives CASRLQNMNQPQHF.

This clonotype has a count of ten or more. The genes are TRBV5-1 and TRBJ1-4; 10 bases align to TRBD1. The trim removed 4 bases at V and 6 bases at J, leaving 3 bases unmatched. The germline gives CDR1 SGHRS, CDR2 YFSETQ. CDR3 size: 14 residues. The DNA for the CDR3 is TGCGCCAGCAGCCGACAGGGGGCCGATGAAAAACTGTTTTTT. As protein: CASSRQGADEKLFF.

This clonotype appeared many times. The chain couples TRBV5-1 to TRBJ2-3; the D is unclear. The germline V gene encodes CDR1 SGHRS and CDR2 YFSETQ. Trimming removed 0 bases from V and 4 bases from J, with 9 bases in between. The length of the CDR3 is 14 residues. CDR3 nucleotide sequence: TGCGCCAGCAGCTTGGTAGGAAAGGCAGATACGCAGTATTTT. Its translation is CASSLVGKADTQYF.

This clonotype was seen repeatedly, ten times or more. V is TRBV11-2 and J is TRBJ2-2; D not certain. Germline V gene data show CDR1 as SGHAT and CDR2 as FQNNGV. The CDR3 length is 12 residues. Trimming shortened V by 3 bases and J by 6 bases, and 5 bases separated the two germline ends. The CDR3 DNA reads TGTGCCAGCAGCTTTCAGTCCGGGGAGCTGTTTTTT. The encoded protein is CASSFQSGELFF.

This clonotype was picked up many times. This chain links TRBV5-1 with TRBJ2-3, with TRBD2 matching 10 bases. Germline V gene sequence: CDR1 SGHRS, CDR2 YFSETQ. Trimming at V came to 3 bases and at J to 2 bases, leaving 3 bases not matched to a gene. There are 15 residues in the CDR3. CDR3 sequence: CASSWTSGSTDTQYF. The CDR3 DNA sequence: TGCGCCAGCAGCTGGACTAGCGGTTCCACAGATACGCAGTATTTT.

The rearrangement joins TRBV6-2 or TRBV6-3 to TRBJ1-3; unclear D gene. V was shortened by 6 bases and J by 4 bases, with 7 bases between the two germline ends. The length of the CDR3 is 12 residues. The germline gives CDR1 MNHEY, CDR2 SVGEGT. The CDR3 coding sequence is TGTGCCAGCAGGGGCTCCGGAAACACCATATATTTT. The encoded protein is CASRGSGNTIYF.

The table lists this clonotype with many counts. J is TRBJ2-1 and V is TRBV9; D remains ambiguous. Germline loops: CDR1 SGDLS, CDR2 YYNGEE. The CDR3 spans 14 residues. Trimming removed 3 bases from V and 8 bases from J, with 15 bases in between. In DNA form, the CDR3 reads TGTGCCAGCAGCGCCCGGCCCCGAGGCCATGAGCAGTTCTTC. This translates into CASSARPRGHEQFF.

This clonotype was detected many times. The chain has TRBV20-1 and TRBJ2-5; 11 positions match TRBD2. The CDR3 runs 15 residues. Per germline, CDR1 DFQATT and CDR2 SNEGSKA (reference sequence). J gave up 1 base and V 6 bases, and 7 bases lay outside the gene matches. CDR3 nucleotides: TGCAGTGCCCGAGAAGGGACTAGCGGCCAAGAGACCCAGTACTTC. Its translation: CSAREGTSGQETQYF.

This clonotype showed up many times. The chain has TRBV18 and TRBJ2-7; 9 bases map to TRBD1. The CDR3 spans 15 residues. Per the germline V gene, CDR1 is KGHSH and CDR2 is LQKENI. After removal of 6 bases from V and 3 bases from J, the junction contained 9 bases not matched to a gene. CDR3 in DNA: TGTGCCAGCTCCCCGTCGGGACAGGGTCTCTACGAGCAGTACTTC. Amino acids: CASSPSGQGLYEQYF.

This clonotype was seen a handful of times. The chain recombines TRBV7-2 with TRBJ1-5, with TRBD1 identical over 8 bases. V shed 0 bases, J shed 4 bases, and the junction held 5 bases outside the gene matches. The CDR3 has 16 residues. The V gene's germline CDR1 is SGHTA and CDR2 FQGNSA. For the CDR3, the DNA is TGTGCCAGCAGCTTAGCAGTGACAGGGGTGAATCAGCCCCAGCATTTT. Translated: CASSLAVTGVNQPQHF.

The chain combines TRBV7-2 with TRBJ2-1; D is uncertain. Trimming took 8 bases from V and 4 from J, leaving 9 bases between them. Germline V gene sequence: CDR1 SGHTA, CDR2 FQGNSA. The CDR3 spans 12 residues. In DNA form, the CDR3 reads TGTGCCAGCGCCCCCCGGTACAATGAGCAGTTCTTC. Translated: CASAPRYNEQFF.

On this clonotype: Just one base apart from a much larger clone, this may be a read error. V gene TRBV4-3 combines with J gene TRBJ2-2; TRBD2 might be the D (6 bases). The CDR3 extends over 15 amino acids. With 8 bases removed from V and 1 base from J, the gap between germline ends came to 14 bases. CDR1 LGHNA and CDR2 YSLEER come from the germline V gene. The CDR3 protein is CASSKWGVNTGELFF. CDR3 nucleotide sequence: TGCGCCAGCTCAAAGTGGGGGGTGAACACCGGGGAGCTGTTTTTT.

Many counts were recorded for this clonotype. The gene calls are TRBV6-5 and TRBJ2-3; D is possibly TRBD1 or TRBD2 (6 bases each). There are 17 residues in the CDR3. V dropped 2 bases and J dropped 0 bases, with 15 bases sitting between them. Germline V gene lookup returns CDR1 MNHEY and CDR2 SVGAGI. In DNA form, the CDR3 reads TGTGCCAGCAGTTACCACGGGGGCAGGGGTAGCACAGATACGCAGTATTTT. Amino acid sequence: CASSYHGGRGSTDTQYF.